This T cell receptor beta chain was identified during a study of Ad26.COV2.S vaccination and SARS-CoV-2 variants. Regarding treatment: around 19 received Ad26.COV2.S at low or high dose, single or two shots; about 5 received placebo; per-sample allocation not given. On day 63 after the first injection, vaccine and placebo recipients gave samples. Germline V gene lookup returns CDR1 LGHDT and CDR2 YNNKEL (reference sequence). CDR3 length: 13 residues. Sequencing used immunoSEQ multiplex PCR; TCRdb keeps in-frame clones, though not all of them. The sample holds more than 300,000 clones, 80% to 90% seen once.

Source: peripheral blood, taken in a trial of Ad26.COV2.S vaccine versus placebo. This chain uses TRBV3-1 (or the pseudogene TRBV3-2) with TRBJ2-1, with 8 bases aligning to TRBD2. The receptor comes from a person between 18 and 60 years old who received the Ad26.COV2.S COVID-19 vaccine or a placebo. The CDR3 bases are TGTGCTACAGTACGGGAGGGCAGAAATGAGCAGTTCTTC. It encodes CATVREGRNEQFF.